This TCR beta chain was identified during a study of blood T cells in healthy people across ages. It was with a sample-barcoded 5' primer and a J-beta primer mix that a second PCR of roughly 7 to 12 cycles was run. Every cDNA was tagged by a template-switch adaptor with 12 random nucleotides. TCRdb re-called the 5' RACE reads with MiXCR, one entry per CDR3 protein. The repertoire holds around 1.1 million distinct CDR3 sequences, with less than 45% as singletons. This clonotype originated in a man between 18 and 29 years old in good health. Sequencing was performed on blood.

CDR3: CASSPKTGTDTQYF. The CDR3 nucleotides are TGCGCCAGCAGCCCGAAGACAGGGACAGATACGCAGTATTTT. V is TRBV5-1 and J is TRBJ2-3, with 7 bases aligning to TRBD1. Trimming cost V 4 bases and J 3 bases; bases outside gene matches: 5. Looked up from germline, CDR1 is SGHRS and CDR2 is YFSETQ. The length of the CDR3 is 14 residues.